These 22 T cell receptor beta chains originate from one sample sequenced in a study of Ad26.COV2.S vaccination and SARS-CoV-2 variants. The protocol was immunoSEQ multiplex PCR, while the TCRdb copy is restricted to in-frame clones and leaves out a portion. The table records 300,000 to 350,000 clones, about 90% of them present only once. Treatment indicated: some 19 received Ad26.COV2.S at low or high dose, single or two shots; 5 received placebo; per-sample allocation not given. Collection of the samples took place on day 63 after the first injection of vaccine or placebo. The source material was peripheral blood, sampled in a trial of Ad26.COV2.S vaccine versus placebo. The receptor source for this set is a person aged 18 to 59 who received the Ad26.COV2.S COVID-19 vaccine or a placebo.

This chain connects TRBV4-1 to TRBJ2-1, with 11 bases lining up with TRBD2. Unmatched junction bases numbered 1, after V lost 0 bases and J lost 0 bases. CDR1 and CDR2 (germline): MGHRA, YSYEKL. The CDR3 runs to 17 residues. The CDR3 protein is CASSQDGTSGSYNEQFF. The CDR3 coding sequence is TGCGCCAGCAGCCAAGATGGGACTAGCGGCTCCTACAATGAGCAGTTCTTC.

This clone showed up just once. This chain connects TRBV18 to TRBJ1-1, with D maybe TRBD1 (6 bases). Trimming took 3 bases from V and 1 from J, leaving 9 bases between them. The CDR3 is made up of 14 amino acids. Germline assignment: CDR1 KGHSH and CDR2 LQKENI. The CDR3 loop is CASSPQDRNTEAFF. CDR3 nucleotides: TGTGCCAGCTCACCCCAGGACAGGAACACTGAAGCTTTCTTT.

The chain has TRBV7-2 and TRBJ2-1; no firm D call. CDR3 length: 13 amino acids. The V end lost 3 bases, the J end lost 4 bases, and 7 bases lay between the germline ends. The germline V gene has CDR1 SGHTA and CDR2 FQGNSA. This CDR3 is CASSLDRYNEQFF. CDR3 DNA: TGTGCCAGCAGCTTGGACCGATACAATGAGCAGTTCTTC.

The chain recombines TRBV7-9 with TRBJ2-5; 7 bases map to TRBD1. The V gene's germline CDR1 is SEHNR and CDR2 FQNEAQ (reference sequence). V gave up 5 bases and J gave up 3 bases; unmatched junction bases: 6. The CDR3 consists of 14 residues. In DNA form, the CDR3 reads TGTGCCAGCAGCCTAACCACAGGGGAAGAGACCCAGTACTTC. Encoded protein: CASSLTTGEETQYF.

The chain couples TRBV3-1 (or the pseudogene TRBV3-2) to TRBJ2-1, with D tentatively TRBD1 or TRBD2 (5 bases each). The CDR3 length is 14 residues. Germline V gene lookup returns CDR1 LGHDT and CDR2 YNNKEL (reference sequence). Trimming took off 0 bases at V and 5 bases at J, with 8 bases between the two ends. The CDR3 bases are TGTGCCAGCAGCCAAGATATGGGGGACAATGAGCAGTTCTTC. Its protein is CASSQDMGDNEQFF.

V usage is TRBV11-2 and J usage is TRBJ1-2; D remains ambiguous. The length of the CDR3 is 15 residues. V gave up 7 bases and J gave up 7 bases, with 22 bases separating them. CDR1 is SGHAT and CDR2 is FQNNGV in the germline V gene. The CDR3 loop is CASTPLKGLRPGYTF. The CDR3 nucleotides are TGTGCCAGCACACCCCTGAAAGGGTTGAGGCCTGGCTACACCTTC.

This clone turned up a few times. J is TRBJ1-2 and V is TRBV19; 7 bases are shared with TRBD1. There are 19 residues in the CDR3. V lost 0 bases to trimming and J lost 4 bases; unmatched junction nucleotides: 17. Germline V gene data show CDR1 as LNHDA and CDR2 as SQIVND (reference sequence). Written as DNA, the CDR3 is TGTGCCAGTAGTATAGATCGACCAACAAGTAAGACAGGGCCCTATGGCTACACCTTC. Translating it yields CASSIDRPTSKTGPYGYTF.

Regarding this clone: The same CDR3 is also encoded by other DNA sequences in this sample. The V call is TRBV18, the J call TRBJ1-1; tentative D call: TRBD1 (6 bases). Trimming removed 5 bases from V and 2 bases from J, with 9 bases in between. CDR3 length: 13 residues. Germline values: CDR1 KGHSH, CDR2 LQKENI. The CDR3 region is CASSAGQNTEAFF. CDR3 DNA sequence: TGTGCCAGCTCAGCGGGACAAAACACTGAAGCTTTCTTT.

The chain joins TRBV14 to TRBJ1-2; D gene unclear. The germline V and J ends were trimmed by 1 base and 4 bases, with 4 bases remaining between them. The CDR3 has 12 residues. Germline V gene data show CDR1 as SGHDN and CDR2 as FVKESK. This CDR3 is CASSQASYGYTF. The CDR3 DNA is TGTGCCAGCAGCCAAGCCAGCTATGGCTACACCTTC.

The chain has TRBV11-2 and TRBJ2-2, with 11 bases that match TRBD2. V trimming: 1 base; J trimming: 8 bases; junction bases outside the gene matches: 6. The CDR3 has 16 amino acids. CDR1 and CDR2 (germline): SGHAT, FQNNGV. In DNA form, the CDR3 reads TGTGCCAGCAGCTTAGGGCTAGCGGGAGGAGGTGGGGAGCTGTTTTTT. Its translation: CASSLGLAGGGGELFF.

The rearrangement links TRBV7-9 to TRBJ1-4; D is ambiguous. V lost 5 bases, J lost 2 bases, and 9 bases lay in between. This CDR3 region has 14 residues. CDR1 is SEHNR, CDR2 FQNEAQ, per germline (reference sequence). The CDR3 loop is CASSPGLTNEKLFF. CDR3 in DNA: TGTGCCAGCAGCCCCGGGTTGACTAATGAAAAACTGTTTTTT.

This clone was observed once. This rearrangement joins TRBV4-3 to TRBJ2-3; tentatively, D is TRBD2 (8 bases). From germline, CDR1 is LGHNA and CDR2 YSLEER. V was cut by 4 bases and J by 4 bases, with 21 bases left in between. This CDR3 is built from 17 residues. The CDR3 region has the DNA TGCGCCAGCAGCCCACAGGGGAGCGGGAGTTTGGCAGATACGCAGTATTTT. Its translation: CASSPQGSGSLADTQYF.

This chain joins TRBV19 and TRBJ2-7; weak D call: TRBD2 (6 bases). V dropped 3 bases and J dropped 0 bases, with 9 bases sitting between them. The V gene's germline CDR1 is LNHDA and CDR2 SQIVND (reference sequence). The CDR3 extends over 14 amino acids. DNA for the CDR3: TGTGCCAGTAGTATCGCGGGGAGCTCCTACGAGCAGTACGTC. Its translation is CASSIAGSSYEQYV.

The genes are TRBV12-1 and TRBJ2-1; TRBD2, the table's D call, lacks a check against the DNA. TRBV12-1 has pseudogene status. The CDR3 contains 14 residues. The DNA for the CDR3 is TGTGCCAGCAGCGAGTGCCTATTGCACAATGAGCAGTTCTTC. Its protein product is CASSECLLHNEQFF.

This chain connects TRBV19 to TRBJ1-3; tentatively, D is TRBD1 (5 bases). V was cut by 7 bases and J by 4 bases, with 17 bases left in between. The CDR3 has 15 amino acids. CDR1 and CDR2 from the germline V gene are LNHDA and SQIVND (reference sequence). The CDR3 DNA reads as TGTGCCAGTACCCCCGGGGGGGAACCCGGAAACACCATATATTTT. Its translation is CASTPGGEPGNTIYF.

The rearrangement links TRBV4-3 to TRBJ2-1, with 11 nucleotides matching TRBD1. V gave up 0 bases and J gave up 7 bases; unmatched junction bases: 8. The V gene's germline CDR1 is LGHNA and CDR2 YSLEER. This CDR3 is built from 17 residues. This CDR3 reads CASSQEGGDRGRNEQFF. DNA of the CDR3: TGCGCCAGCAGCCAAGAAGGGGGGGACAGGGGGAGGAATGAGCAGTTCTTC.

This chain connects TRBV28 to TRBJ1-1; D is undetermined. CDR3 length equals 15 residues. CDR1 and CDR2 (germline): MDHEN, SYDVKM. Trimming removed 1 base from V and 1 base from J, with 10 bases in between. The CDR3, as DNA: TGTGCCAGCAGTTTATTCGCACAGCAGAACACTGAAGCTTTCTTT. It is translated as CASSLFAQQNTEAFF.

This chain uses TRBV5-5 with TRBJ1-1, with a tentative D call TRBD1 (5 bases). This CDR3 comprises 14 residues. Trimming took off 2 bases at V and 1 base at J, with 9 bases between the two ends. Germline V gene lookup returns CDR1 SGHKS and CDR2 YYEKEE (reference sequence). The CDR3, as DNA: TGTGCCAGCAGCTTATGGGGGGAGAACACTGAAGCTTTCTTT. Protein product: CASSLWGENTEAFF.

V is TRBV5-6 and J is TRBJ2-3; D gene uncertain. V was pared by 3 bases and J by 3 bases, with 2 bases between. This CDR3 spans 11 amino acids. Germline values: CDR1 SGHDT, CDR2 YYEEEE. The CDR3 region is CASSSTDTQYF. The CDR3 DNA reads as TGTGCCAGCAGCTCTACAGATACGCAGTATTTT.

The count of this clone is one. The rearrangement links TRBV24-1 to TRBJ2-3; D is perhaps TRBD2 (6 bases). V shed 4 bases and J shed 4 bases, with 23 bases lying between them. The germline CDR1 and CDR2 sequences are KGHDR and SFDVKD. The CDR3 runs 18 residues. The CDR3 DNA sequence: TGTGCCACCAGTGAAGACCCGGACGGACGGAGGGGTCCAGATACGCAGTATTTT. It encodes CATSEDPDGRRGPDTQYF.

This clone was detected only once. J is TRBJ2-1 and V is TRBV7-3; 13 bases agree with TRBD2. From germline, CDR1 is SGHTA and CDR2 FQGTGA. The CDR3 is 16 residues long. The J segment lost 9 bases and the V segment lost 5 bases, leaving 10 bases of the junction unmatched. CDR3 loop: CASSPEGLAGWGEQFF. CDR3 DNA sequence: TGTGCCAGCAGCCCGGAGGGACTAGCGGGATGGGGTGAGCAGTTCTTC.

The chain links TRBV27 to TRBJ2-3; a possible D gene is TRBD2 (5 bases). Germline assignment: CDR1 MNHEY and CDR2 SMNVEV (reference sequence). The CDR3 has 14 residues. Trimming shortened V by 4 bases and J by 5 bases, and 13 bases separated the two germline ends. The CDR3 nucleotides are TGTGCCAGCAGTTCGGAGGTTCCCAGAGATACGCAGTATTTT. It specifies CASSSEVPRDTQYF.